This TCR beta chain comes out of a study of shared clonotypes between healthy human individuals. Germline lookup yields CDR1 SEHNR and CDR2 FQNEAQ (reference sequence). Trimming stripped 4 bases from V and 6 bases from J, with 9 bases between. CDR3 length: 12 residues. The study drew its donors from healthy HIV-negative adults without recent acute infections or vaccinations. The authors sequenced unsorted PBMC DNA on ten immunoSEQ deep assay plates. In the original analysis: Junction-only immunoSEQ sequences carried no quality scores, so filtering differed. The protocol was immunoSEQ multiplex PCR, while the TCRdb copy is restricted to in-frame clones and leaves out a portion. V, J and clone size were drawn from that table, and D and trimming were deduced from the DNA. Of some 470,000 clones listed, 60% to 85% were seen once; the top ten hold 10% to 15%.

The sequencing sample was made of PBMCs. This chain links TRBV7-9 with TRBJ1-1; no firm D call. The receptor was derived from a woman in her 40s in good health. Some clones in this sample may be carry-over from other donors' samples. The CDR3 is CASSSFPSEAFF. In nucleotides, the CDR3 is TGTGCCAGCAGCTCTTTCCCGTCTGAAGCTTTCTTT.